This T cell receptor (beta chain) was sequenced during a study of cytomegalovirus exposure and HLA in healthy donors (dated by TCRdb to about 2017). Notes on the research overall: An earlier analysis of approximately 600 of the donors reported more than 250 Gb of sequence data and some 100 million unique TCR beta sequences from about 200 million T cells. Roughly 300 gigabases of sequencing data and 70 million to 95 million unique TCR sequences made up an early release that covered some 640 HLA-typed donors. Of the 300 to 500 genotyped donors, approximately 80% were placed in the genetic ancestry cluster associated with self-reported Caucasian donors. The aim of the study was to test whether cataloging public T cell receptors could identify signatures of past pathogen exposure. The study profiled the T cell repertoires of about 640 subjects by immunosequencing and related them to cytomegalovirus serostatus. Besides the first cohort of 550 to 750 subjects, a separate validation cohort made up of about 120 different subjects was used. The study combined high-throughput TCR immunosequencing, statistical association of individual TCRs with disease status, and machine learning to predict cytomegalovirus infection status. To study patterns of TCR occurrence, a later analysis re-analyzed previously published TCR beta repertoires from around 660 donors and added high-resolution HLA genotyping. The later analysis used no new phenotypic data to find candidate immune exposures, relying instead on TCR beta sequences and their occurrence across donors. An earlier analysis of approximately 630 of the donors applied high-throughput TCR beta sequencing to assess whether each TCR beta V gene segment acted as functional or pseudogenic. Donor age, sex, ethnicity and CMV serostatus were collected together with the repertoire data. A later genetic analysis used genome-wide SNP genotypes for about three fifths of the roughly 700 donors, treating that subset as a discovery cohort. Every discovery cohort repertoire had been produced on one sequencing platform. Both class I and class II loci were covered by HLA typing, at four-digit resolution. Typing coverage differed by locus: A, B, C, DRB1 and DQB1 were typed in roughly 629-630 donors, DQA1 in 500 to 550, DPA1 in around 610, and DPB1 in just under 490. Because of strong linkage in the cohort, a few DR-DQ haplotypes were treated as single units for association and clustering. Across 300 to 400 genotyped donors of the cohort, an average of approximately 200,000 unique TCR beta nucleotide sequences per donor were sequenced, and around 20% of those sequences were non-productive.

This clone was seen a few times. Its antigen is not yet known. The sample holds no much larger clone one base away, and base qualities are not on file. The cohort consisted of 600 or so healthy bone marrow donors. At the time of sampling, all cohort members were nominally healthy, though unrecorded immune exposures were likely present. The donor was CMV seronegative and belonged to the group of 352 seronegative cohort members. A peripheral blood sample was provided by each donor, and peripheral blood mononuclear cells were used for TCR beta sequencing. The Qiagen DNeasy Blood Extraction Kit was used to extract genomic DNA from the blood cell samples. Library method: the immunoSEQ multiplex PCR assay. For the multiplex PCR, a mixture combining 60 forward primers for TCR Vbeta segments and 13 reverse primers for TCR Jbeta segments was used. The CDR3 region of rearranged TCR beta genes was amplified from genomic DNA by a multiplex PCR assay. Amplified TCR beta libraries were sequenced as 87-base-pair reads on the Illumina HiSeq System. The original methods were these. A later analysis counted approximately 76 million unique TCR beta chains across the 600 to 850 repertoires, and some 11 million of these chains were shared by at least two donors. To remove PCR and sequencing errors, raw reads were error-corrected and collapsed into unique sequences using a nearest-neighbor algorithm that merged closely related sequences. CDR3 sequences were aligned to IMGT reference sequences to assign V, D and J gene segments. For a sequence to be retained, at least a six-nucleotide match to both a V gene segment and a J gene segment was required. A rearrangement was called productive if the CDR3 had no stop codons and remained in frame with V and J, and every other rearrangement was called non-productive. CDR3 was defined by IMGT convention, running from the second conserved V-encoded cysteine to the conserved J-encoded phenylalanine. The earlier analysis of 587 of the donors excluded any sequence lacking an unambiguous match to a single V gene segment. In an earlier analysis of around 590 of the donors, a V segment was called functional when productive rearrangements were above 56.7%, and segregating when the standard deviation between donors exceeded 5%. A statistical classification framework was built for diagnosing cytomegalovirus status from the catalog of TCR beta chain sequences. A later analysis assigned V and J genes by comparing TCR nucleotide sequences with IMGT/GENE-DB human TR gene sequences. A later analysis assigned CDR3 sequences and most-parsimonious VDJ recombination scenarios with the TCRdist pipeline. In a later analysis, each TCR beta chain was defined by its CDR3 amino acid sequence together with its V-gene family, and reads lacking a unique V-gene family were excluded. To address suspected cross-contamination and a sequencing artifact, a later analysis removed several hundred highly shared, low-generation-probability nucleotide sequences. A later analysis calculated a clonal expansion index for each public chain from normalized within-repertoire ranks of inferred template counts. In a later analysis, generation probabilities were computed using a VDJ recombination model fitted to out-of-frame rearrangements, and the results were checked against IGoR. Hypergeometric tests were used in a later analysis to score TCR-TCR, TCR-HLA and TCR-CMV co-occurrence, with a repertoire-size bias correction applied to the TCR pairs. To estimate false discovery rates, a later analysis permuted the HLA or CMV assignments 20 times. A later analysis grouped co-occurring TCRs with DBSCAN, adding TCRdist sequence similarity when clustering within HLA-allele-positive subsets. Repertoires with fewer than 30,000 or more than 120,000 public chains, plus five repertoires with anomalous nucleotide sharing, were excluded from co-occurrence clustering. TCRdb mirrors the immuneACCESS table, restricted to in-frame sequences. Some clones are absent from its copies; in checked studies, under half trace to an unresolved V gene, and the reason for the others is unknown. Clone size and V and J calls were adopted from that table, with D and trimming inferred from the DNA. The sample table holds roughly 100,000 clones, of which roughly three quarters were seen once. Jointly, the top ten make up roughly 3% of the sample.

Broader findings and caveats from the paper: Presence/absence analyses assumed roughly uniform sequencing depth across donors, an assumption that may not hold. Compared with equally common non-associated chains, HLA-associated TCR beta chains in a later analysis were more clonally expanded and had lower generation probabilities. In a later genetic analysis, a missense DCLRE1C variant was associated with V-gene and J-gene trimming of TCR beta chains, and the association was replicated in an independent cohort. A cluster of highly shared sequence variants was judged likely to be a technical artifact of the sequencing pipeline. In a later analysis, some 18,000 TCR beta sequences were associated with specific HLA alleles at a false discovery rate of 0.05. Several of the top co-occurrence clusters appeared to be linked to parvovirus B19, influenza, CMV and Epstein-Barr virus, according to a later analysis. In this cohort, only TCR beta chains were sequenced, and detectable features were limited by the absence of alpha or paired-chain data. Because HLA typing was missing for some donors at each locus, association tests included only the typed subset. Broadly in line with IMGT annotations, most TCR beta V segments showed up in productive rearrangements about 87% or about 30% of the time in an earlier analysis of a few hundred of the donors. In both the original and validation cohorts, the classifier was reported to diagnose cytomegalovirus status with high specificity and sensitivity. According to a later analysis, most CMV-associated TCR beta chains appeared to be HLA-restricted, and the HLA associations seemed to be driven largely by CMV exposure. Some IMGT-functional V segments, including TRBV6-2 and TRBV6-3, could not be told apart with the 87-base-pair reads, so those segments were excluded. According to a later genetic analysis, donors in an Asian-associated ancestry cluster had fewer N-insertions in productive TCRs than the approximately 650-donor mean. The authors suggested that the approach could potentially be extended to other disease states and immunological phenotypes. Approximately 18 rarely observed V segments, including chromosome 9 orphons, were excluded from the earlier analysis of about 500 of the donors because counts were too low. Strong co-occurrence of HLA alleles, especially DR and DQ, made assigning TCR associations to individual alleles difficult. For the cohort, immune exposure information was limited to CMV serostatus. A further reported finding was that TCR beta sequences accurately predicted the HLA-A and HLA-B alleles for most subjects in the first cohort. In the study, roughly 160 TCR beta chains were listed as associated with cytomegalovirus. Correlated functional status among segregating V segments might reflect linkage disequilibrium, but an unknown experimental factor could not be ruled out. Three of the identified cytomegalovirus-associated TCR beta chains were confirmed in vitro to be specific for cytomegalovirus antigens. Across donors, most TCR sequences were observed very rarely, whereas some public TCRs were present in many individuals. In a later analysis, the rate of TCR association differed among HLA loci, with DRB1 alleles having the most associated TCRs and HLA-C alleles having the fewest.

According to the germline V gene, CDR1 reads SGHRS and CDR2 reads YFSETQ. From the cysteine through the phenylalanine, the CDR3 covers 15 amino acids. Solely the CDR3 DNA is kept, with 45 bases framed from the first base. V and J are truncated by 0 bases and 3 bases respectively, leaving an intervening sequence of 12 bases. Sequencing was performed on PBMCs. The sequence is built from TRBV5-1 and TRBJ1-1; no D gene is confidently identified. The receptor was derived from a man in his thirties or forties in good health and CMV-seronegative. The CDR3 reads CASSLVVGRDTEAFF. The DNA is TGCGCCAGCAGCTTGGTCGTAGGGAGGGACACTGAAGCTTTCTTT.